This entry lists 9 T cell receptor beta chains sequenced from one sample in a study of shared clonotypes between healthy human individuals (dated by TCRdb to 2020 to 2021). The protocol used for the library was the immunoSEQ multiplex PCR assay. TCRdb mirrors the immuneACCESS table, restricted to in-frame sequences. Some clones are absent from its copies; in checked studies, under half trace to an unresolved V gene, and the reason for the others is unknown. The sample contains millions of clones, around 90% of them found a single time. The leading ten clones occupy around 0.15% of the sample. Sequenced input: naive CD4+ T cells sorted from blood. This sample's cell subset or site label indicates: CD45RA+ positively selected. These receptors were collected from a man between 18 and 35 years old in good health.

This rearrangement joins TRBV5-5 to TRBJ2-5; 9 bases are a match to TRBD2. The CDR3 contains 15 residues. The germline V gene has CDR1 SGHKS and CDR2 YYEKEE (reference sequence). Unmatched junction bases numbered 2, after V lost 2 bases and J lost 0 bases. The CDR3 spells CASSLAGGYQETQYF. CDR3 DNA sequence: TGTGCCAGCAGCTTAGCGGGGGGATACCAAGAGACCCAGTACTTC.

This clone was detected a few times. This CDR3 reads CASSVGVGVNTEAFF. The CDR3 coding sequence is TGTGCCAGCAGCGTAGGTGTGGGAGTGAACACTGAAGCTTTCTTT. The chain links TRBV9 to TRBJ1-1; D uncertain. V lost 0 bases to trimming and J lost 0 bases, with 9 bases between them. Germline CDR1 SGDLS, CDR2 YYNGEE. The CDR3 is made up of 15 amino acids. The variable domain in full, completed from reference TRBV9 and TRBJ1-1, reads DSGVTQTPKHLITATGQRVTLRCSPRSGDLSVYWYQQSLDQGLQFLIQYYNGEERAKGNILERFSAQQFPDLHSELNLSSLELGDSALYFCASSVGVGVNTEAFFGQGTRLTVV.

This clone was observed once. This rearrangement joins TRBV6-5 to TRBJ1-1; D is possibly TRBD1 (5 bases). This CDR3 comprises 14 residues. V was pared by 5 bases and J by 2 bases, with 12 bases between. The germline CDR1 and CDR2 sequences are MNHEY and SVGAGI. CDR3 DNA: TGTGCCAGCAGTCGAGGGGCCATTAACACTGAAGCTTTCTTT. This translates into CASSRGAINTEAFF.

CDR3 loop: CASGFWGVEEGVEETQYF. The CDR3 DNA sequence: TGTGCCAGCGGATTCTGGGGCGTCGAGGAAGGGGTGGAAGAGACCCAGTACTTC. The chain employs TRBV6-4 and TRBJ2-5; perhaps TRBD1 as D (5 bases). V was clipped by 8 bases and J by 3 bases, with 28 bases between them. CDR3 length: 18 residues. Germline V gene data show CDR1 as MRHNA and CDR2 as SNTAGT.

This rearrangement joins TRBV21-1 to TRBJ2-7; the D call in the table, TRBD1, was not verified against the DNA. TRBV21-1 is shown as a pseudogene. This CDR3 spans 13 amino acids. The CDR3 region has the DNA TGTGCCAGCAGCAAAGATGGCCAGTTCGAGCAGTACTTC. Its translation is CASSKDGQFEQYF.

The gene calls are TRBV19 and TRBJ2-1; D is unclear. The germline V and J ends were trimmed by 7 bases and 7 bases, with 14 bases remaining between them. The CDR3 covers 13 residues. Germline CDR1 is LNHDA and CDR2 is SQIVND (reference sequence). The CDR3: CASIGALGNEQFF. The CDR3 DNA follows: TGTGCCAGTATAGGCGCCCTGGGGAATGAGCAGTTCTTC.

In regard to this clone: Other DNA sequences of this sample code for an identical CDR3. The chain joins TRBV6-5 to TRBJ1-3, with D uncertain. V lost 6 bases and J 0 bases, leaving 9 bases between the germline ends. From germline, CDR1 is MNHEY and CDR2 SVGAGI. The CDR3 has 14 amino acids. The CDR3 sequence is CASRRGVSGNTIYF. The CDR3 bases are TGTGCCAGCAGACGTGGGGTCTCTGGAAACACCATATATTTT.

The gene calls are TRBV10-3 and TRBJ2-3; D gene unclear. V lost 4 bases and J lost 3, with 8 bases in between. There are 13 residues in the CDR3. Germline V gene data show CDR1 as ENHRY and CDR2 as SYGVKD. The CDR3 DNA reads as TGTGCCATCAGTGCGGAACGAACAGATACGCAGTATTTT. It yields the protein CAISAERTDTQYF.

The chain is built from TRBV7-9 and TRBJ2-3, with D possibly being TRBD1 (6 bases). Trimming cost V 7 bases and J 3 bases, with 8 bases left between them. The CDR3 is 12 residues long. CDR1 and CDR2 (germline): SEHNR, FQNEAQ (reference sequence). Here the CDR3 reads CASNRATDTQYF. The CDR3 coding sequence is TGTGCCAGCAACAGGGCTACAGATACGCAGTATTTT.